The clone carrying this T cell receptor beta chain was picked up many times. The data were obtained in a study of blood T cell repertoires in COVID-19. As for the study in general: Specimens from acute and convalescent COVID-19 originated in the United States, Italy and Spain.

Sequencing used immunoSEQ multiplex PCR; TCRdb keeps in-frame clones, though not all of them. The table has about 250,000 clones, around 82% seen once. CDR1 SGHVS and CDR2 FQNEAQ come from the germline V gene. Trimming cost V 8 bases and J 4 bases, with 17 bases left between them. This CDR3 has 14 amino acids. Input material: PBMCs or T cells enriched from blood (not recorded which). The source of this sequence is a woman between 40 and 55 years old who had been exposed to COVID-19. The chain uses TRBV7-8 and TRBJ1-1; D remains unclear. The CDR3 loop reads CASSHGGLGTEAFF. CDR3 coding DNA: TGTGCCAGCTCCCACGGTGGGCTGGGCACTGAAGCTTTCTTT.